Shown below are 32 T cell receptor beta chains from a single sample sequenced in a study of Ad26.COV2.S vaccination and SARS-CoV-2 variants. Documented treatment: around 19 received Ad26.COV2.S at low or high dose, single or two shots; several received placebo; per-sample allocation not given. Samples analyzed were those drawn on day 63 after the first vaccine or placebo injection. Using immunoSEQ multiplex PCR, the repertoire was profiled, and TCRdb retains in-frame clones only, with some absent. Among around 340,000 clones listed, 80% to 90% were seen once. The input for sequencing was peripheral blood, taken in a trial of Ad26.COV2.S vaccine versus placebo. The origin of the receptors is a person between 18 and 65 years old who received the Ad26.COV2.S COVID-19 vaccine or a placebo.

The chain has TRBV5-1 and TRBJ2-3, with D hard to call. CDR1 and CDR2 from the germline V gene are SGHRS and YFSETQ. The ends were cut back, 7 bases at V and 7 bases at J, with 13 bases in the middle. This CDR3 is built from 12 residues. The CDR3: CASSRGLNTQYF. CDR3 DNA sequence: TGCGCCAGCTCCCGTGGGTTGAATACGCAGTATTTT.

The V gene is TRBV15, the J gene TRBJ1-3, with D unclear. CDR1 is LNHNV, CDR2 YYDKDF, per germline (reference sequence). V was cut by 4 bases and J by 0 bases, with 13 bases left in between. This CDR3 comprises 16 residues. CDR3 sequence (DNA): TGTGCCACCAGCATGACTGCACGGGGCTCTGGAAACACCATATATTTT. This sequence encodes CATSMTARGSGNTIYF.

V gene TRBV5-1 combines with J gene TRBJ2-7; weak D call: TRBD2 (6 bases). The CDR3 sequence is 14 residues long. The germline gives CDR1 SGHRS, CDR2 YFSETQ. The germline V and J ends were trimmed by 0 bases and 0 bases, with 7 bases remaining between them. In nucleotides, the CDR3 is TGCGCCAGCAGCTTGGAGGACTACTCCTACGAGCAGTACTTC. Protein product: CASSLEDYSYEQYF.

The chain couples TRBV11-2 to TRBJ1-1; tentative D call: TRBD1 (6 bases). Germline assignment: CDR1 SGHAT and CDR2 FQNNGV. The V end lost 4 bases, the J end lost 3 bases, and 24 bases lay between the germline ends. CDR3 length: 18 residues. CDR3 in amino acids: CASSYKSQGRDSDTEAFF. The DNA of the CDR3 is TGTGCCAGCAGCTATAAATCCCAGGGGAGGGATAGTGACACTGAAGCTTTCTTT.

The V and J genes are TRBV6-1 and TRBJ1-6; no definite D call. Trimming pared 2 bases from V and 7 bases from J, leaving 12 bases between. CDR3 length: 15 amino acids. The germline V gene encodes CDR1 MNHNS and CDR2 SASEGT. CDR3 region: CASSEIFGPNSPLHF. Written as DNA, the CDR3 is TGTGCCAGCAGTGAAATTTTTGGGCCGAATTCACCCCTCCACTTT.

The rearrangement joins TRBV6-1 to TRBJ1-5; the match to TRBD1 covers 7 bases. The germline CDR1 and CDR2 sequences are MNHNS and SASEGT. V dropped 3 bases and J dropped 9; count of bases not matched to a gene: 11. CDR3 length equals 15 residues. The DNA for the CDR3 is TGTGCCAGCAGTGAGTGGGGACAGCCGATCGGGCCCCAGCATTTT. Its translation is CASSEWGQPIGPQHF.

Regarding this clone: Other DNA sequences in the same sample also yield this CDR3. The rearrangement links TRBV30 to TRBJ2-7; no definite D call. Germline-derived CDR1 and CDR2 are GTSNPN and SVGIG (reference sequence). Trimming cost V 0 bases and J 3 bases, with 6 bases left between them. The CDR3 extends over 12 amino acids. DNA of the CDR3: TGTGCCTGGAGTGTAAGTGGCTACGAGCAGTACTTC. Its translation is CAWSVSGYEQYF.

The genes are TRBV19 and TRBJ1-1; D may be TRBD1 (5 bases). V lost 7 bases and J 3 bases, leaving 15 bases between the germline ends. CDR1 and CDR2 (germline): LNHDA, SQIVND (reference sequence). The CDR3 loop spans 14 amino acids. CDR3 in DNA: TGTGCCAGTACCATAGGGACTGGGGACACTGAAGCTTTCTTT. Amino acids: CASTIGTGDTEAFF.

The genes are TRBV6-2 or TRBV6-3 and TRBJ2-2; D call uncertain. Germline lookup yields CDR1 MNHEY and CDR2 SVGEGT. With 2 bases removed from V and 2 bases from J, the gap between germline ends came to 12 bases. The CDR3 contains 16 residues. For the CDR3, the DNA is TGTGCCAGCAGTTACGCCGGGTCCCGAAACACCGGGGAGCTGTTTTTT. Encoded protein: CASSYAGSRNTGELFF.

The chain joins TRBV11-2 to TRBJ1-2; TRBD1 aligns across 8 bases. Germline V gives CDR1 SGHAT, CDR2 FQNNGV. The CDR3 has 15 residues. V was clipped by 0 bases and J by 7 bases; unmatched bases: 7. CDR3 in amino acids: CASSLDRTGRSGYTF. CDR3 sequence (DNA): TGTGCCAGCAGCTTAGACCGGACAGGGAGAAGTGGCTACACCTTC.

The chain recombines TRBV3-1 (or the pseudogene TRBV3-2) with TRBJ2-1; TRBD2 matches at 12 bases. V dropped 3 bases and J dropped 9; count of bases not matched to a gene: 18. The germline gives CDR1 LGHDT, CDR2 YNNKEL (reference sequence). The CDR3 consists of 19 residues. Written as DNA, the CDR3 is TGTGCCAGCAGCCACCGGAGGCATGCTAGCGGGAGGGGGGGAAGTGAGCAGTTCTTC. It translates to CASSHRRHASGRGGSEQFF.

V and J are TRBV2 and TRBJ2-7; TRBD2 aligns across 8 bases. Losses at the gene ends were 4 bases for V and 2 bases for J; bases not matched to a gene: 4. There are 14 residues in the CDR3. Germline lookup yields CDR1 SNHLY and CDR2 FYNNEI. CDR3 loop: CASSAGGGPYEQYF. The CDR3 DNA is TGTGCCAGCAGTGCCGGGGGGGGCCCCTACGAGCAGTACTTC.

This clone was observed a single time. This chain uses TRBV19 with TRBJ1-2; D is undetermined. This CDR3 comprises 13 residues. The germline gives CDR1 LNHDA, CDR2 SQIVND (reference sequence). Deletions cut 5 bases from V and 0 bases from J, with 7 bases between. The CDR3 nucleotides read TGTGCCAGTAGTGCTGGGACTAACTATGGCTACACCTTC. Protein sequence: CASSAGTNYGYTF.

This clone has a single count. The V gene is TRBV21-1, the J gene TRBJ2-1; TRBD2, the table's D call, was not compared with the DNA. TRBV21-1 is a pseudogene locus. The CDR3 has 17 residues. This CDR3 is CASSISSGPEAYNEQFF. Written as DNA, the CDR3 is TGTGCCAGCTCAATATCTAGCGGCCCCGAGGCCTACAATGAGCAGTTCTTC.

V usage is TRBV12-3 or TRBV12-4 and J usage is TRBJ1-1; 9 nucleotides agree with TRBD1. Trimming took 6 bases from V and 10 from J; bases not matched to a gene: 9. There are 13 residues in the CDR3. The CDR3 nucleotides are TGTGCCAGCAGCCAGGGACAGGGAGGTGCAGCTTTCTTT. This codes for CASSQGQGGAAFF.

The CDR3 region has the DNA TGTGCCACCAGCAGAGGGGACAGCCCCTACGAGCAGTACTTC. It translates to CATSRGDSPYEQYF. This chain links TRBV15 with TRBJ2-7, with TRBD1 matching 7 bases. This CDR3 is 14 amino acids long. Trimming removed 1 base from V and 2 bases from J; junction bases left unmatched: 2. Germline V gene lookup returns CDR1 LNHNV and CDR2 YYDKDF (reference sequence).

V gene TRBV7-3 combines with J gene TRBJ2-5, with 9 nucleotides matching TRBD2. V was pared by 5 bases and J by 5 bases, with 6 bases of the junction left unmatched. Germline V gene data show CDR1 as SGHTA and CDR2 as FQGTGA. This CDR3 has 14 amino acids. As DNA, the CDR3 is TGTGCCAGCAGCCCGCGGGGGGGCCGGGAGACCCAGTACTTC. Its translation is CASSPRGGRETQYF.

In DNA form, the CDR3 reads TGTGCCAGCAGCCAGAGACAGGGAGTCTACGAGCAGTACTTC. It yields the protein CASSQRQGVYEQYF. The rearrangement joins TRBV13 to TRBJ2-7, with TRBD1 identical over 7 bases. Germline CDR1 reads PRHDT; CDR2 reads FYEKMQ (reference sequence). V was clipped by 5 bases and J by 3 bases; unmatched bases: 7. The CDR3 is 14 amino acids.

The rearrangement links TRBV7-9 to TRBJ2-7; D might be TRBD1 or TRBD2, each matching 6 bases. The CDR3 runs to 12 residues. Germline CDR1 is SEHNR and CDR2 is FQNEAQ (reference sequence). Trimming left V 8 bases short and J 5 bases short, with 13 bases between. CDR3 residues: CASVAEGDEQYF. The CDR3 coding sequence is TGTGCCAGCGTAGCGGAGGGGGACGAGCAGTACTTC.

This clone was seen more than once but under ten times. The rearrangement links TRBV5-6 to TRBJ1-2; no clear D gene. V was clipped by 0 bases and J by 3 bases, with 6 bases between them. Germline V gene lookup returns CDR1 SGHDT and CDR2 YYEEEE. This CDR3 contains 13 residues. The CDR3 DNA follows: TGTGCCAGCAGCTTGGTGAATGACTATGGCTACACCTTC. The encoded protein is CASSLVNDYGYTF.

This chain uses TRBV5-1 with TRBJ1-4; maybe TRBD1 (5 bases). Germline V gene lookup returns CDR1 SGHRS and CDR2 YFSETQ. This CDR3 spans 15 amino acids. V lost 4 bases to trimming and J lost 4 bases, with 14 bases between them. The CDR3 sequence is CASSPWGGVNEKLFF. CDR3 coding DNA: TGCGCCAGCAGCCCCTGGGGAGGGGTTAATGAAAAACTGTTTTTT.

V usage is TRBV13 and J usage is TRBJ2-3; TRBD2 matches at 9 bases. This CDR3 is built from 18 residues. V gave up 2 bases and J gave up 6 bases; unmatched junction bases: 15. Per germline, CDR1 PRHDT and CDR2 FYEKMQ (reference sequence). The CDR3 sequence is CASSLQRENSGRYDTQYF. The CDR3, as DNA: TGTGCCAGCAGCTTACAACGAGAGAATAGCGGGAGATATGATACGCAGTATTTT. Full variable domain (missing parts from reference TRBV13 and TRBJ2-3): AAGVIQSPRHLIKEKRETATLKCYPIPRHDTVYWYQQGPGQDPQFLISFYEKMQSDKGSIPDRFSAQQFSDYHSELNMSSLELGDSALYFCASSLQRENSGRYDTQYFGPGTRLTVL.

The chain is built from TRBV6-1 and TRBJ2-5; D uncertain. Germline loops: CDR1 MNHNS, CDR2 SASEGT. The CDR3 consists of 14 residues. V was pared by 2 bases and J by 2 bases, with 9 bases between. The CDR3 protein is CASSEIELQETQYF. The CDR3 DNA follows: TGTGCCAGCAGTGAAATCGAGCTTCAAGAGACCCAGTACTTC.

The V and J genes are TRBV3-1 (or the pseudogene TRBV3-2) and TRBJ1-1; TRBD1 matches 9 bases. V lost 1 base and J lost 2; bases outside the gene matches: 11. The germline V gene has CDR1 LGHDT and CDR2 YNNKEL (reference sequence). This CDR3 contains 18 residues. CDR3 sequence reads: CASSQVWGQGRANTEAFF. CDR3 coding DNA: TGTGCCAGCAGCCAAGTATGGGGACAGGGAAGAGCCAACACTGAAGCTTTCTTT.

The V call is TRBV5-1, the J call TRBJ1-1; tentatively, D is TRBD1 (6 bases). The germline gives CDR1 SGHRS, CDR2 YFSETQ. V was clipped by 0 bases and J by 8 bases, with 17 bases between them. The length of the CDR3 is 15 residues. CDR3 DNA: TGCGCCAGCAGCTTGGGACAGGCCGGGAAGCCAGAAGCTTTCTTT. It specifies CASSLGQAGKPEAFF.

CDR3 region: CASSIDRGPNTEAFF. The CDR3 nucleotides read TGTGCCAGTAGTATAGACAGGGGACCGAACACTGAAGCTTTCTTT. This chain uses TRBV19 with TRBJ1-1; TRBD1 is a possible D gene (6 bases). Trimming took off 0 bases at V and 1 base at J, with 9 bases between the two ends. The CDR3 is made up of 15 amino acids. Germline CDR1 is LNHDA and CDR2 is SQIVND (reference sequence). Combining the CDR3 with reference TRBV19 and TRBJ1-1 gives the whole variable domain DGGITQSPKYLFRKEGQNVTLSCEQNLNHDAMYWYRQDPGQGLRLIYYSQIVNDFQKGDIAEGYSVSREKKESFPLTVTSAQKNPTAFYLCASSIDRGPNTEAFFGQGTRLTVV.

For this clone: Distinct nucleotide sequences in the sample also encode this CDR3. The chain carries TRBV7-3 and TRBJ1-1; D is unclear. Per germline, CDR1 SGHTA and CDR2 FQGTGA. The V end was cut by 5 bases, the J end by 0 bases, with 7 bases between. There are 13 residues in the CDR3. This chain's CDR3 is CASSLSLNTEAFF. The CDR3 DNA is TGTGCCAGCAGCCTTAGCCTGAACACTGAAGCTTTCTTT. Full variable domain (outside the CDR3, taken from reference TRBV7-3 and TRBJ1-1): GAGVSQTPSNKVTEKGKYVELRCDPISGHTALYWYRQSLGQGPEFLIYFQGTGAADDSGLPNDRFFAVRPEGSVSTLKIQRTERGDSAVYLCASSLSLNTEAFFGQGTRLTVV.

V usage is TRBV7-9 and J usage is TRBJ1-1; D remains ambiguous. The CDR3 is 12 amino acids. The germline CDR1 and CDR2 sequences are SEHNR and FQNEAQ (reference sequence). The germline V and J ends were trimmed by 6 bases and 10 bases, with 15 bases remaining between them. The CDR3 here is CASSGVGSGAFF. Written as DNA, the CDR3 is TGTGCCAGCAGTGGAGTGGGATCGGGAGCTTTCTTT.

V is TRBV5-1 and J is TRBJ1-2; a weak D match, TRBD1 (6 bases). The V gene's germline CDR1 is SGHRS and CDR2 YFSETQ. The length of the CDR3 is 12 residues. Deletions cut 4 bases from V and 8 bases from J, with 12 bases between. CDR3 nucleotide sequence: TGCGCCAGCAGCGAAGGGGGGCTGGGCTACACCTTC. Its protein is CASSEGGLGYTF. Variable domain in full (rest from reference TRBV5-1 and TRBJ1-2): KAGVTQTPRYLIKTRGQQVTLSCSPISGHRSVSWYQQTPGQGLQFLFEYFSETQRNKGNFPGRFSGRQFSNSRSEMNVSTLELGDSALYLCASSEGGLGYTFGSGTRLTVV.

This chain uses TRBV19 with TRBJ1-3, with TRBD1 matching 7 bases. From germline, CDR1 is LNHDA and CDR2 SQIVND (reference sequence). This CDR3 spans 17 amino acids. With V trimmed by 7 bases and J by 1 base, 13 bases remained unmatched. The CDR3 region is CASTLSGEGASGNTIYF. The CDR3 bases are TGTGCCAGTACCCTCTCGGGTGAGGGGGCATCTGGAAACACCATATATTTT.

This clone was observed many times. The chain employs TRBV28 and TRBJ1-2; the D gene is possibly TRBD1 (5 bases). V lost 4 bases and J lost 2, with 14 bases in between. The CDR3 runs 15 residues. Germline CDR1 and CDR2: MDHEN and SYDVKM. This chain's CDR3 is CASSSPGGSNYGYTF. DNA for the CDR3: TGTGCCAGCAGTTCCCCGGGGGGGTCCAACTATGGCTACACCTTC.

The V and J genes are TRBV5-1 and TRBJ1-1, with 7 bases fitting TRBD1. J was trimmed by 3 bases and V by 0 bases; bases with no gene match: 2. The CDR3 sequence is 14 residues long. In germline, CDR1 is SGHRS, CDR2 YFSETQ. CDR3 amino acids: CASSLEGGYTEAFF. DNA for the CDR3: TGCGCCAGCAGCTTGGAAGGGGGCTACACTGAAGCTTTCTTT. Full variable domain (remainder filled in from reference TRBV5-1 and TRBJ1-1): KAGVTQTPRYLIKTRGQQVTLSCSPISGHRSVSWYQQTPGQGLQFLFEYFSETQRNKGNFPGRFSGRQFSNSRSEMNVSTLELGDSALYLCASSLEGGYTEAFFGQGTRLTVV.